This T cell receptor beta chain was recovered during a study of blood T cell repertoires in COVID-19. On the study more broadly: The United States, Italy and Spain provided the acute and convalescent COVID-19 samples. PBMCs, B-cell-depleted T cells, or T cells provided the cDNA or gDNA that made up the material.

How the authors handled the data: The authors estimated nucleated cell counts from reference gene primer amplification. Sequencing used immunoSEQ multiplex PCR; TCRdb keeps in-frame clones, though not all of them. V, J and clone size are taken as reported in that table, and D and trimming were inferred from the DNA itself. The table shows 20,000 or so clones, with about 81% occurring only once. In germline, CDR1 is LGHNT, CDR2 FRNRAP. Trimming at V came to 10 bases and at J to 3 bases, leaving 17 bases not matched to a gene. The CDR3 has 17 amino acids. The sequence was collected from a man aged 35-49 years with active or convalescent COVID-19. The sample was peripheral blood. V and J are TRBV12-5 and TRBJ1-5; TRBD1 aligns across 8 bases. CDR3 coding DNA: TGTGCTACCTCCCTATTCTCCGGACAGGGCCTCAATCAGCCCCAGCATTTT. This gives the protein CATSLFSGQGLNQPQHF.